Shown below are 32 T cell receptor beta chains from a single sample sequenced in a study of technical replicates of blood from a few donors. The protocol was immunoSEQ multiplex PCR, while the TCRdb copy is restricted to in-frame clones and leaves out a portion. Of approximately 81,000 clones in the sample, 75% to 90% were seen once. The sample consisted of PBMCs. All receptors come from a human donor in good health. Some clones in this sample may be carry-over from other donors' samples.

J is TRBJ2-7 and V is TRBV10-3; 8 bases are a match to TRBD2. CDR1 and CDR2 (germline): ENHRY, SYGVKD. With V trimmed by 0 bases and J by 2 bases, 6 bases remained unmatched. This CDR3 is built from 16 residues. The CDR3 region has the DNA TGTGCCATCAGTGAGTCGGAAGCGGGGGATACCTACGAGCAGTACTTC. Translating it yields CAISESEAGDTYEQYF.

V usage is TRBV20-1 and J usage is TRBJ2-1; no definite D call. This CDR3 has 11 residues. Germline CDR1 DFQATT, CDR2 SNEGSKA (reference sequence). V shed 4 bases and J shed 4 bases, with 5 bases lying between them. The CDR3 spells CSANGYNEQFF. The CDR3 coding sequence is TGCAGTGCTAACGGGTACAATGAGCAGTTCTTC.

The chain employs TRBV7-2 and TRBJ2-7, with a tentative D call TRBD1 (7 bases). This CDR3 region has 13 residues. The ends were cut back, 2 bases at V and 5 bases at J, with 10 bases in the middle. From germline, CDR1 is SGHTA and CDR2 FQGNSA. This CDR3 reads CASSLQGGHEQYF. The CDR3 DNA sequence: TGTGCCAGCAGCTTACAGGGGGGCCACGAGCAGTACTTC. Based on the CDR3 plus reference TRBV7-2 and TRBJ2-7, the full variable domain is GAGVSQSPSNKVTEKGKDVELRCDPISGHTALYWYRQSLGQGLEFLIYFQGNSAPDKSGLPSDRFSAERTGGSVSTLTIQRTQQEDSAVYLCASSLQGGHEQYFGPGTRLTVT.

This chain uses TRBV9 with TRBJ1-2; D call uncertain. Germline-derived CDR1 and CDR2 are SGDLS and YYNGEE. The V gene lost 0 bases and the J gene lost 3 bases, with 9 bases spanning the gap. The CDR3 has 14 residues. The CDR3, as DNA: TGTGCCAGCAGCGTAGGTTCGGGTCACTATGGCTACACCTTC. This codes for CASSVGSGHYGYTF. Drawing the rest from reference TRBV9 and TRBJ1-2, the complete variable domain is DSGVTQTPKHLITATGQRVTLRCSPRSGDLSVYWYQQSLDQGLQFLIQYYNGEERAKGNILERFSAQQFPDLHSELNLSSLELGDSALYFCASSVGSGHYGYTFGSGTRLTVV.

The chain couples TRBV19 to TRBJ2-1; D is unclear. The germline gives CDR1 LNHDA, CDR2 SQIVND (reference sequence). Trimming shortened V by 3 bases and J by 1 base, and 13 bases separated the two germline ends. The CDR3 contains 16 residues. CDR3 region: CASSMGDRPSYNEQFF. The DNA of the CDR3 is TGTGCCAGTAGTATGGGCGATCGTCCTTCCTACAATGAGCAGTTCTTC.

V and J are TRBV9 and TRBJ1-4, with 9 bases fitting TRBD1. The CDR3 runs 16 residues. Germline lookup yields CDR1 SGDLS and CDR2 YYNGEE. V lost 3 bases, J lost 0 bases, and 3 bases stayed unmatched. The CDR3 loop is CASSAGQGSTNEKLFF. CDR3 in DNA: TGTGCCAGCAGCGCCGGACAGGGGTCAACTAATGAAAAACTGTTTTTT.

This clone has only a few counts. This sequence joins TRBV5-5 and TRBJ1-2; unclear D gene. CDR3 length: 15 residues. Germline CDR1 reads SGHKS; CDR2 reads YYEKEE (reference sequence). The germline V and J ends were trimmed by 3 bases and 8 bases, with 20 bases remaining between them. CDR3: CASSSSGPGLGGYTF. CDR3 DNA sequence: TGTGCCAGCAGCTCGTCCGGGCCGGGATTAGGAGGCTACACCTTC.

The rearrangement joins TRBV5-4 to TRBJ2-1; tentative D call: TRBD2 (6 bases). This CDR3 has 19 residues. The germline V gene encodes CDR1 SGHNT and CDR2 YYREEE (reference sequence). V dropped 0 bases and J dropped 1 base, with 20 bases sitting between them. DNA of the CDR3: TGTGCCAGCAGCTTGGCCTGGCGAGCGGGCGGTAGTTCCTACAATGAGCAGTTCTTC. Amino acid sequence: CASSLAWRAGGSSYNEQFF. Together with reference TRBV5-4 and TRBJ2-1, the CDR3 gives the full variable domain: ETGVTQSPTHLIKTRGQQVTLRCSSQSGHNTVSWYQQALGQGPQFIFQYYREEENGRGNFPPRFSGLQFPNYSSELNVNALELDDSALYLCASSLAWRAGGSSYNEQFFGPGTRLTVL.

This rearrangement joins TRBV29-1 to TRBJ2-5, with 9 bases aligning to TRBD1. TRBJ2-7 matches the DNA end more closely, so the J call is doubtful. The CDR3 loop spans 14 amino acids. Looked up from germline, CDR1 is SQVTM and CDR2 is ANQGSEA. The CDR3 is CSVEWDRAPYEQYF. The CDR3 bases are TGCAGCGTTGAGTGGGACAGGGCCCCCTACGAGCAGTACTTC.

V and J are TRBV19 and TRBJ1-1; 12 bases are shared with TRBD1. The J segment lost 1 base and the V segment lost 9 bases, leaving 6 bases of the junction unmatched. CDR3 length: 15 amino acids. Germline assignment: CDR1 LNHDA and CDR2 SQIVND (reference sequence). CDR3 DNA: TGTGCCAGCCACAGGGACAGGGGGCGGAACACTGAAGCTTTCTTT. Translating gives CASHRDRGRNTEAFF.

This rearrangement joins TRBV18 to TRBJ1-3; D is unclear. Germline V gene data show CDR1 as KGHSH and CDR2 as LQKENI. The CDR3 totals 14 residues. Trimming took 3 bases from V and 8 from J, leaving 14 bases between them. CDR3 coding DNA: TGTGCCAGCTCACCCGCCCCCCGAGTAGACACCATATATTTT. Its translation: CASSPAPRVDTIYF.

This rearrangement joins TRBV29-1 to TRBJ2-1; D is uncertain. The CDR3 totals 10 residues. CDR1 and CDR2 (germline): SQVTM, ANQGSEA. V was trimmed by 2 bases and J by 10 bases, leaving 6 bases between them. CDR3 bases: TGCAGCGTTGAACAGGTCGAGCAGTTCTTC. Amino acid sequence: CSVEQVEQFF.

The chain links TRBV5-4 to TRBJ2-2; TRBD2 might be the D (7 bases). V lost 4 bases, J lost 5 bases, and 21 bases lay in between. CDR1 and CDR2 (germline): SGHNT, YYREEE (reference sequence). CDR3 length: 17 amino acids. The CDR3 protein is CASSRGAGAAFTGELFF. CDR3 in DNA: TGTGCCAGCAGCCGGGGGGCAGGGGCCGCCTTTACCGGGGAGCTGTTTTTT. Using reference TRBV5-4 and TRBJ2-2 for the parts outside the CDR3, the full variable domain is ETGVTQSPTHLIKTRGQQVTLRCSSQSGHNTVSWYQQALGQGPQFIFQYYREEENGRGNFPPRFSGLQFPNYSSELNVNALELDDSALYLCASSRGAGAAFTGELFFGEGSRLTVL.

The gene calls are TRBV7-2 and TRBJ1-4; 9 bases are a match to TRBD1. The CDR3 runs to 14 residues. The germline gives CDR1 SGHTA, CDR2 FQGNSA. V lost 5 bases, J lost 7 bases, and 5 bases stayed unmatched. CDR3 residues: CASSPGQGREKLFF. CDR3 nucleotide sequence: TGTGCCAGCAGCCCCGGACAGGGGCGTGAAAAACTGTTTTTT.

V gene TRBV29-1 combines with J gene TRBJ1-2; TRBD1 might be the D (6 bases). V was shortened by 2 bases and J by 7 bases, with 14 bases between the two germline ends. CDR3 length equals 13 residues. Per the germline V gene, CDR1 is SQVTM and CDR2 is ANQGSEA. The CDR3 region has the DNA TGCAGCGTTGAACTAAGACAGGCTGCTGGCTACACCTTC. It translates to CSVELRQAAGYTF.

V is TRBV11-2 and J is TRBJ1-4; D call uncertain. V shed 5 bases and J shed 1 base, with 8 bases lying between them. The V gene's germline CDR1 is SGHAT and CDR2 FQNNGV. The CDR3 loop spans 14 amino acids. The CDR3 DNA sequence: TGTGCCAGCAGCCCGGGAGGAACTAATGAAAAACTGTTTTTT. Its translation is CASSPGGTNEKLFF.

This rearrangement joins TRBV11-2 to TRBJ1-1, with 9 bases aligning to TRBD1. CDR1 is SGHAT and CDR2 is FQNNGV in the germline V gene. V shed 8 bases and J 2 bases; nucleotides not matched to a gene: 6. The CDR3 is 14 residues long. The CDR3 here is CASLTGGSNTEAFF. As DNA, the CDR3 is TGTGCCAGCCTGACAGGGGGTTCTAACACTGAAGCTTTCTTT.

The rearrangement joins TRBV6-5 to TRBJ2-7; TRBD1 aligns across 9 bases. The germline V gene has CDR1 MNHEY and CDR2 SVGAGI. V shed 0 bases, J shed 4 bases, and the junction held 4 bases outside the gene matches. CDR3 length equals 15 residues. The CDR3 nucleotides read TGTGCCAGCAGTTACTCCGGGACAGGGCAGTACGAGCAGTACTTC. Protein: CASSYSGTGQYEQYF.

This chain's CDR3 is CASSIDLGTGRNQPQHF. For the CDR3, the DNA is TGTGCCAGTAGTATAGATCTCGGGACAGGTCGCAATCAGCCCCAGCATTTT. This chain joins TRBV19 and TRBJ1-5, with 8 positions matching TRBD1. CDR3 length: 17 residues. V gave up 0 bases and J gave up 2 bases; unmatched junction bases: 6. Germline assignment: CDR1 LNHDA and CDR2 SQIVND (reference sequence).

The chain couples TRBV14 to TRBJ2-1; TRBD2 aligns across 7 bases. Germline V gives CDR1 SGHDN, CDR2 FVKESK. V lost 3 bases, J lost 7 bases, and 18 bases stayed unmatched. The CDR3 is 18 residues long. The CDR3 sequence is CASSHRGRAGVILNEQFF. CDR3 nucleotides: TGTGCCAGCAGCCATAGGGGTAGGGCGGGAGTAATCTTGAATGAGCAGTTCTTC.

This clone showed up just once. The V and J genes are TRBV5-4 and TRBJ2-1; 8 nucleotides align to TRBD2. Germline CDR1 reads SGHNT; CDR2 reads YYREEE (reference sequence). The trim removed 4 bases at V and 0 bases at J, leaving 6 bases unmatched. This CDR3 has 16 amino acids. The CDR3 coding sequence is TGTGCCAGCAGCGTCCGCGGGGGGCGCTCCTACAATGAGCAGTTCTTC. The encoded protein is CASSVRGGRSYNEQFF.

This rearrangement joins TRBV30 to TRBJ2-7, with 7 bases identical to TRBD2. CDR3 size: 13 residues. Per germline, CDR1 GTSNPN and CDR2 SVGIG (reference sequence). V shed 1 base and J 7 bases; nucleotides not matched to a gene: 7. The CDR3 reads CAWSASGTSEQYF. The CDR3 DNA reads TGTGCCTGGAGTGCGAGCGGGACGAGTGAGCAGTACTTC.

This chain connects TRBV27 to TRBJ2-7; the D is unclear. Trimming removed 2 bases at V and 0 bases at J, with 11 bases between. The CDR3 spans 15 residues. The germline CDR1 and CDR2 sequences are MNHEY and SMNVEV (reference sequence). CDR3 protein: CASSLTWSYSYEQYF. The DNA for the CDR3 is TGTGCCAGCAGTTTAACGTGGAGTTACTCCTACGAGCAGTACTTC.

The V and J genes are TRBV4-2 and TRBJ2-1, with 7 nucleotides matching TRBD2. Germline assignment: CDR1 LGHNA and CDR2 YNFKEQ. This CDR3 comprises 15 residues. J gave up 10 bases and V 0 bases, and 9 bases lay outside the gene matches. CDR3 sequence reads: CASSQDYQRDIEQFF. The CDR3 coding sequence is TGTGCCAGCAGCCAAGATTACCAGCGGGATATCGAGCAGTTCTTC.

This rearrangement joins TRBV18 to TRBJ2-1; D perhaps matches TRBD1 (5 bases). Germline V CDR1 and CDR2: KGHSH, LQKENI. The length of the CDR3 is 14 residues. The ends were cut back, 6 bases at V and 5 bases at J, with 14 bases in the middle. CDR3 bases: TGTGCCAGCTCTCCCTCGGCAGGGAACAATGAGCAGTTCTTC. This translates into CASSPSAGNNEQFF.

The chain is built from TRBV18 and TRBJ1-5; 7 bases are a match to TRBD1. Germline V gene sequence: CDR1 KGHSH, CDR2 LQKENI. With 6 bases clipped from V and 4 bases from J, the junction kept 12 bases outside the gene matches. The CDR3 runs to 16 residues. The CDR3 nucleotides are TGTGCCAGCTCCCTCGTACGACAGGGAGTAAATCAGCCCCAGCATTTT. Translated: CASSLVRQGVNQPQHF.

The chain employs TRBV7-2 and TRBJ2-5, with 11 bases matching TRBD2. The germline V gene encodes CDR1 SGHTA and CDR2 FQGNSA. Trimming cost V 5 bases and J 4 bases; bases outside gene matches: 9. The CDR3 is made up of 16 amino acids. CDR3 region: CASSTRLAGSGETQYF. DNA for the CDR3: TGTGCCAGCAGCACCAGACTAGCGGGATCAGGAGAGACCCAGTACTTC.

This clone appeared a few times. The chain employs TRBV5-1 and TRBJ2-7, with 11 nucleotides matching TRBD2. Germline V gene data show CDR1 as SGHRS and CDR2 as YFSETQ. V shed 2 bases and J 2 bases; nucleotides not matched to a gene: 3. There are 15 residues in the CDR3. CDR3 region: CASSLTSGGPYEQYF. DNA of the CDR3: TGCGCCAGCAGCTTAACTAGCGGGGGACCCTACGAGCAGTACTTC. Full variable domain (outside the CDR3, taken from reference TRBV5-1 and TRBJ2-7): KAGVTQTPRYLIKTRGQQVTLSCSPISGHRSVSWYQQTPGQGLQFLFEYFSETQRNKGNFPGRFSGRQFSNSRSEMNVSTLELGDSALYLCASSLTSGGPYEQYFGPGTRLTVT.

The chain uses TRBV29-1 and TRBJ2-7; 8 positions match TRBD2. Germline CDR1 and CDR2: SQVTM and ANQGSEA. V shed 4 bases, J shed 3 bases, and the junction held 11 bases outside the gene matches. The CDR3 length is 15 residues. The CDR3 nucleotides read TGCAGCGTTGGATTAGCGGGGACAAAGAGCTACGAGCAGTACTTC. It yields the protein CSVGLAGTKSYEQYF.

This chain links TRBV11-1 with TRBJ2-3, with TRBD2 identical over 12 bases. This CDR3 contains 16 residues. Germline trimming cut 4 bases from V and 0 bases from J; bases unmatched to any gene: 2. Germline loops: CDR1 SGHAT, CDR2 FQDESV (reference sequence). The CDR3 DNA follows: TGTGCCAGCAGCTCCGGACTAGCGGGGAGCACAGATACGCAGTATTTT. Translated, it gives CASSSGLAGSTDTQYF.

This chain links TRBV2 with TRBJ2-1; a possible D gene is TRBD1 (6 bases). Deletions cut 4 bases from V and 4 bases from J, with 11 bases between. The CDR3 contains 14 residues. The germline CDR1 and CDR2 sequences are SNHLY and FYNNEI. In nucleotides, the CDR3 is TGTGCCAGCAGTGGGCGGACAGAATACAATGAGCAGTTCTTC. This codes for CASSGRTEYNEQFF.

CDR3 in amino acids: CAWGTGVKEKLFF. The CDR3 region has the DNA TGTGCCTGGGGGACAGGGGTGAAGGAAAAACTGTTTTTT. This chain joins TRBV30 and TRBJ1-4; 10 nucleotides match TRBD1. Germline CDR1 is GTSNPN and CDR2 is SVGIG (reference sequence). This CDR3 contains 13 residues. Trimming cost V 5 bases and J 8 bases; bases outside gene matches: 5. The full variable domain, in which reference TRBV30 and TRBJ1-4 provide the parts outside the CDR3, is SQTIHQWPATLVQPVGSPLSLECTVEGTSNPNLYWYRQAAGRGLQLLFYSVGIGQISSEVPQNLSASRPQDRQFILSSKKLLLSDSGFYLCAWGTGVKEKLFFGSGTQLSVL.